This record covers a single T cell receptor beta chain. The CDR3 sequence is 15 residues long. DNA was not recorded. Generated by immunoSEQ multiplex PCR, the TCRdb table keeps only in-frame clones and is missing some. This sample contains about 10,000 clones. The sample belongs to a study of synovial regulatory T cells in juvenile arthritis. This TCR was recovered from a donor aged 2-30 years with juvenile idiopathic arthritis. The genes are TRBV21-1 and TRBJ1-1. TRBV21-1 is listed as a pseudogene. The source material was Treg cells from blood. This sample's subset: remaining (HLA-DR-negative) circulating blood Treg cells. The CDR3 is CASSKISIWGTEAFF.